This T cell receptor beta chain was captured in a study of post-analysis software for immune sequencing data. Overall study context: The study covered relapsing-remitting, secondary progressive and progressive-relapsing courses of multiple sclerosis. General observations from the study: Those samples that were prepared in the same batch co-clustered strongly by F measure. About five TRBV segments (TRBV5-6, TRBV5-1 and TRBV20-1 among them) occurred more frequently in patients than in controls. Patients with multiple sclerosis recorded significantly lower normalized Chao1 diversity than controls, the study found.

Regarding this clonotype: Its antigen is as yet unknown.

With V trimmed by 5 bases and J by 1 base, 7 bases remained unmatched. The CDR3 spans 14 residues. Germline values: CDR1 DFQATT, CDR2 SNEGSKA (reference sequence). The library was made from cDNA and included unique molecular identifiers. TCRdb fed the PCR reads into MiXCR, producing one record per CDR3 protein. The sample gives roughly 580,000 distinct CDR3 sequences, roughly two fifths of which show up once; 1.5% to 2% is in the top ten. The sequence came from a girl under 18 with multiple sclerosis. Sequencing was carried out using blood. The chain uses TRBV20-1 and TRBJ1-1, with 7 positions matching TRBD1. The CDR3 region has the DNA TGCAGTGCTGGACCCAGGGGGAGGAACACTGAAGCTTTCTTT. Translation: CSAGPRGRNTEAFF.